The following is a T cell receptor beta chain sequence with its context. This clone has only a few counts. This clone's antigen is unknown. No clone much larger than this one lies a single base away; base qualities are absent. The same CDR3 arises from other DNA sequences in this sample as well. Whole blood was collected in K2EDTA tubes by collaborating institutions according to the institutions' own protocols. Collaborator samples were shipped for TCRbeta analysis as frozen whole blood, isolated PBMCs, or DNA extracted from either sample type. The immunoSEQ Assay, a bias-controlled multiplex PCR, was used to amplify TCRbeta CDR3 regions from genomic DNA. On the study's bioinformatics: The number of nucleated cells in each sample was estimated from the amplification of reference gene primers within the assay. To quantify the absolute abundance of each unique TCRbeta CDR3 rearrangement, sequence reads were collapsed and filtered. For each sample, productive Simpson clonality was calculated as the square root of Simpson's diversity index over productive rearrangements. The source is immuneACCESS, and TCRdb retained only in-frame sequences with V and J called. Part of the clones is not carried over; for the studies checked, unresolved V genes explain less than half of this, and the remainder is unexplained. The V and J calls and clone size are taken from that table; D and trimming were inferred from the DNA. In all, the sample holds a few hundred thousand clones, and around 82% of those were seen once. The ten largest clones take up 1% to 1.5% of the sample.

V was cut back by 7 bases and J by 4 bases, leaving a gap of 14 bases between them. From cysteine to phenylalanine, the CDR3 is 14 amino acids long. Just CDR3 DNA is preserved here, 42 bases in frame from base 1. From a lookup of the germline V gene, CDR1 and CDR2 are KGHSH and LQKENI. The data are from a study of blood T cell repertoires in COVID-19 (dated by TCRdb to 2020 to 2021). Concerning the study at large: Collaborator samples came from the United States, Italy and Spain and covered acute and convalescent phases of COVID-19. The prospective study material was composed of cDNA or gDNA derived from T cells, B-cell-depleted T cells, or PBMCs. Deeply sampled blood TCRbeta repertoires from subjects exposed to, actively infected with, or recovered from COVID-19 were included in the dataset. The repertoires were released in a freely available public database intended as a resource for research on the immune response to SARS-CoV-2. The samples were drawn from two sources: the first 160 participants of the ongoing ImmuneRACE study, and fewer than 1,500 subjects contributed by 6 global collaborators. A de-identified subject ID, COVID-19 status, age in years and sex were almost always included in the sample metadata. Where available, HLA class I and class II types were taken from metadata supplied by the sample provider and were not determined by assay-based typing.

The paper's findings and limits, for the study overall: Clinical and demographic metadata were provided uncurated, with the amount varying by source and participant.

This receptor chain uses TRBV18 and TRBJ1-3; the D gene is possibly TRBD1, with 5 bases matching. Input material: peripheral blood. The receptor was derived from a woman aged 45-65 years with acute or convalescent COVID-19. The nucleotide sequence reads TGTGCCAGCTTCAACCAGGGCTCCGGAAACACCATATATTTT. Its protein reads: CASFNQGSGNTIYF.